Below, one T cell receptor beta chain is given with its context. This sample stems from a study of T-cell reconstitution after alpha-beta-depleted transplantation in children. Unique molecular identifiers were incorporated into the prepared TCRbeta library. TCRdb processed the PCR reads anew with MiXCR; each CDR3 protein has one entry. Here the sample spans about 610,000 distinct CDR3 sequences, about 11% being singletons. The germline CDR1 and CDR2 sequences are MNHEY and SVGEGT. The CDR3 has 17 amino acids. Germline trimming cut 6 bases from V and 6 bases from J; bases unmatched to any gene: 12. The TCR was taken from a human donor who donated a stem cell graft to a child with acute myeloid leukemia. The specimen was PBMCs from the stem cell graft donor, collected from the stem cell graft. This rearrangement joins TRBV6-2 or TRBV6-3 to TRBJ2-3, with 13 bases identical to TRBD2. This chain's CDR3 is CASSNWTGTSGTDTQYF. CDR3 sequence (DNA): TGTGCCAGCAGCAATTGGACCGGGACTAGCGGGACTGATACGCAGTATTTT.